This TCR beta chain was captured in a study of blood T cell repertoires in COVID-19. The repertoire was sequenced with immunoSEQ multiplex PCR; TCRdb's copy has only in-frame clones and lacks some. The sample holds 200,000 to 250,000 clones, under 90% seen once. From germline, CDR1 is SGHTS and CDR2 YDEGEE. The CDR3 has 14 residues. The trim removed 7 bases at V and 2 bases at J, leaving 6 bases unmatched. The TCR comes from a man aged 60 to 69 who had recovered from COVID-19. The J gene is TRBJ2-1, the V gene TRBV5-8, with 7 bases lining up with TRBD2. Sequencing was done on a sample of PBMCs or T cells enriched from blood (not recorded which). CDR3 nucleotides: TGTGCCAGCCTCAAGCGGGGTACCTACAATGAGCAGTTCTTC. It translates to CASLKRGTYNEQFF.